This TCR beta chain was retrieved from a study of blood T cell repertoires in COVID-19. On the study more broadly: The study drew acute and convalescent COVID-19 samples from the United States, Italy and Spain. Nucleic acid was either cDNA or gDNA, and it came from T cells, B-cell-depleted T cells, or PBMCs.

Original analysis: The authors estimated nucleated cell counts from reference gene primer amplification. Assay used: immunoSEQ multiplex PCR; TCRdb lists only in-frame clones, some missing. The V and J calls and clone size come from that table; D and trimming were worked out from the DNA. Here the sample spans some 260,000 clones, about 80% being singletons. This clone was picked up one time. The sequencing input was peripheral blood. This clonotype was sampled from a man at least 80 years old with acute or convalescent COVID-19.

For the CDR3, the DNA is TGTGCCAGCAGTTCCAGGGGAGGGAGCTCCTACGAGCAGTACTTC. Amino acids: CASSSRGGSSYEQYF. The chain carries TRBV6-5 and TRBJ2-7; D perhaps matches TRBD2 (7 bases). V was trimmed by 4 bases and J by 0 bases, leaving 13 bases between them. This CDR3 region has 15 residues. Per germline, CDR1 MNHEY and CDR2 SVGAGI.